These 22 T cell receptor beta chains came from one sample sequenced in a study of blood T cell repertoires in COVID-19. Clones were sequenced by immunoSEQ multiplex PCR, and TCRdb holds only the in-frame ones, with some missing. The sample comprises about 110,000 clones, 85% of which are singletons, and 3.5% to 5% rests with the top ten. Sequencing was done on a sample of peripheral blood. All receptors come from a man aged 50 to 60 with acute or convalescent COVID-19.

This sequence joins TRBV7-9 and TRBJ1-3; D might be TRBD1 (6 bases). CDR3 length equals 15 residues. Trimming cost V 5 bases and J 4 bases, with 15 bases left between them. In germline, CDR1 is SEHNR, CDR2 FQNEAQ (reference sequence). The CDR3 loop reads CASSPGDKYGNTIYF. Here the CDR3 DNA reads TGTGCCAGCAGCCCAGGGGACAAGTACGGAAACACCATATATTTT.

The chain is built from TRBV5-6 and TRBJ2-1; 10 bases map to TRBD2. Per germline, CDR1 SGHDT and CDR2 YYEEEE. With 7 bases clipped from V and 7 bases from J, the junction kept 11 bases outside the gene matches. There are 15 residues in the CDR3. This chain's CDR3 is CASYDLSGRRNEQFF. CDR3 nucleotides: TGTGCCAGCTACGACCTTAGCGGGAGGCGGAATGAGCAGTTCTTC.

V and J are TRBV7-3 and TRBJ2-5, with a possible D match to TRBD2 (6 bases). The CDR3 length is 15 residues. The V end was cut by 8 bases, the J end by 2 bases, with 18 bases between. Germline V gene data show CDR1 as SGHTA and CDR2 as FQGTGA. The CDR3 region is CASRASGVPQETQYF. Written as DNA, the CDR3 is TGTGCCAGCCGGGCCTCGGGGGTTCCTCAAGAGACCCAGTACTTC.

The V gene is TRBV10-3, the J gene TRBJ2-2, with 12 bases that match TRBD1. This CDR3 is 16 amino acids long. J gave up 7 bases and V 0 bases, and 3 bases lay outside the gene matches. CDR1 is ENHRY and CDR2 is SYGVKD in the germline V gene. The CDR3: CAISESGQGAVGELFF. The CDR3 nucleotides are TGTGCCATCAGTGAGTCGGGACAGGGGGCCGTCGGGGAGCTGTTTTTT.

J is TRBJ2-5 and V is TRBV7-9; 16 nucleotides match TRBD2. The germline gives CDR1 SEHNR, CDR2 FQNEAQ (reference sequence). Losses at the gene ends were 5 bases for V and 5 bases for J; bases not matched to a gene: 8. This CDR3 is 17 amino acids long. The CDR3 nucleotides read TGTGCCAGCAGCGCGGGGACTAGCGGGAGGGCCGGGGAGACCCAGTACTTC. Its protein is CASSAGTSGRAGETQYF. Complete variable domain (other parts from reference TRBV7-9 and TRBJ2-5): DTGVSQNPRHKITKRGQNVTFRCDPISEHNRLYWYRQTLGQGPEFLTYFQNEAQLEKSRLLSDRFSAERPKGSFSTLEIQRTEQGDSAMYLCASSAGTSGRAGETQYFGPGTRLLVL.

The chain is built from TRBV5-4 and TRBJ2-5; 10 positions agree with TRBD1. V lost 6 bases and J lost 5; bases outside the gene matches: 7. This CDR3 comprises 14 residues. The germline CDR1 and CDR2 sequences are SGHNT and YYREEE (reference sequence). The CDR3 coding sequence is TGTGCCAGCACCATACCGGGACAGGGGGAGACCCAGTACTTC. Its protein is CASTIPGQGETQYF. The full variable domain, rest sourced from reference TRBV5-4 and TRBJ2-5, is ETGVTQSPTHLIKTRGQQVTLRCSSQSGHNTVSWYQQALGQGPQFIFQYYREEENGRGNFPPRFSGLQFPNYSSELNVNALELDDSALYLCASTIPGQGETQYFGPGTRLLVL.

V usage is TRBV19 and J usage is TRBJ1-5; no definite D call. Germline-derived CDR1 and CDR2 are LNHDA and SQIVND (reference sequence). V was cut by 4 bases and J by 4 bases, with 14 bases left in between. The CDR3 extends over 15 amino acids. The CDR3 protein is CASSTAAGANQPQHF. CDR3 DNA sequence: TGTGCCAGTAGTACAGCGGCGGGTGCGAATCAGCCCCAGCATTTT.

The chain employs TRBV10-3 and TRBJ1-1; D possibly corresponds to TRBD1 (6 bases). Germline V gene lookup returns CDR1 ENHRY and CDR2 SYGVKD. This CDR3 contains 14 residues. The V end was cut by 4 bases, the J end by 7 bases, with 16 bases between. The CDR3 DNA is TGTGCCATCAGTGGGGCACCGGGACATAGTGAAGCTTTCTTT. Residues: CAISGAPGHSEAFF.

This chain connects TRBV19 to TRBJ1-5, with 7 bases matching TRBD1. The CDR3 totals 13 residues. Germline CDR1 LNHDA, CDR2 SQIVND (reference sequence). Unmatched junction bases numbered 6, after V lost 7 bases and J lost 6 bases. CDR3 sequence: CASKETGTQPQHF. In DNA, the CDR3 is TGTGCCAGTAAGGAGACAGGGACTCAGCCCCAGCATTTT.

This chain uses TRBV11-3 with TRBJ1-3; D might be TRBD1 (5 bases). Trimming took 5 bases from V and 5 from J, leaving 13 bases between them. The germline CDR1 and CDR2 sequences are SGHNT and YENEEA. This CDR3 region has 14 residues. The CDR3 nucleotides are TGTGCCAGCAGCCAAGGGGACTCCCGAAACACCATATATTTT. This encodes CASSQGDSRNTIYF.

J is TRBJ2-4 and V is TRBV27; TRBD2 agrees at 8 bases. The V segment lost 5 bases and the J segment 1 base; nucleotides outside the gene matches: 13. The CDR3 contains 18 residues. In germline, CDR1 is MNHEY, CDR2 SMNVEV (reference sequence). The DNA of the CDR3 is TGTGCCAGCAGTGCTCTAGCGGGTGGCGTCGGTGCCAAAAACATTCAGTACTTC. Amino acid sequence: CASSALAGGVGAKNIQYF.

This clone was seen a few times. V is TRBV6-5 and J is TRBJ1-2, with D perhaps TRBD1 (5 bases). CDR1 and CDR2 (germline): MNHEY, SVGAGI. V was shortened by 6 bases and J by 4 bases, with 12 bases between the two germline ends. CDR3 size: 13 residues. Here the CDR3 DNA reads TGTGCCAGCAGCGCGACTCAGGGCTATGGCTACACCTTC. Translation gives CASSATQGYGYTF.

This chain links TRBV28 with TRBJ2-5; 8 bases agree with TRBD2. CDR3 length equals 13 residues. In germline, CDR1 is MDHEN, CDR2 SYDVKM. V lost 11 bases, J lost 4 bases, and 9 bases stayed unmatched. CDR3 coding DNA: TGTGCCTCCAGCGGAGCGGGAGTAGAGACCCAGTACTTC. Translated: CASSGAGVETQYF.

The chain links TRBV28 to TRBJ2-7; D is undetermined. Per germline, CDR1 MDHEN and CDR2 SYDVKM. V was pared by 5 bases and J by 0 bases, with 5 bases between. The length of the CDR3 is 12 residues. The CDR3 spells CASSLPSYEQYF. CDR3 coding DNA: TGTGCCAGCAGTCTTCCCTCCTACGAGCAGTACTTC.

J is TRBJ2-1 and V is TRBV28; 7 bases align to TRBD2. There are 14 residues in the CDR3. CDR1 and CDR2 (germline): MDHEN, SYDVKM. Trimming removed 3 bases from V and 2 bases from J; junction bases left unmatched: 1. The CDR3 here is CASSLGRAYNEQFF. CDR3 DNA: TGTGCCAGCAGTTTGGGGAGGGCCTACAATGAGCAGTTCTTC.

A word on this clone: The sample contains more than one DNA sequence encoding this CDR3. CDR3 nucleotides: TGTGCCAGCTCACCAGGGCTACTCTCCTACGAGCAGTACTTC. Its translation: CASSPGLLSYEQYF. The chain employs TRBV18 and TRBJ2-7; D is unclear. Germline V gene data show CDR1 as KGHSH and CDR2 as LQKENI. Trimming stripped 2 bases from V and 0 bases from J, with 8 bases between. This CDR3 has 14 residues.

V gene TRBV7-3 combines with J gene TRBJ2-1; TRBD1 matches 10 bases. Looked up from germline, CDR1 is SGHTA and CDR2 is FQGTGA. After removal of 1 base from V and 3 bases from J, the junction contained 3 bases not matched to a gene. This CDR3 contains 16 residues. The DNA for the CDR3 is TGTGCCAGCAGCTTAAGGGGACAGGGGAACTACAATGAGCAGTTCTTC. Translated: CASSLRGQGNYNEQFF.

The CDR3 coding sequence is TGTGCCAGCAGTGAATATTGGGCTAGCGGCACAGATACGCAGTATTTT. This gives the protein CASSEYWASGTDTQYF. The chain recombines TRBV25-1 with TRBJ2-3; the D gene is possibly TRBD2 (6 bases). The CDR3 has 16 amino acids. Germline V CDR1 and CDR2: MGHDK, SYGVNS. The V end lost 0 bases, the J end lost 1 base, and 11 bases lay between the germline ends.

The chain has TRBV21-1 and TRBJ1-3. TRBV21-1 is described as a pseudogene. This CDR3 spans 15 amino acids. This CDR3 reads CASSKPANSGNTIYF. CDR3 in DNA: TGTGCCAGCAGCAAGCCCGCGAACTCTGGAAACACCATATATTTT.

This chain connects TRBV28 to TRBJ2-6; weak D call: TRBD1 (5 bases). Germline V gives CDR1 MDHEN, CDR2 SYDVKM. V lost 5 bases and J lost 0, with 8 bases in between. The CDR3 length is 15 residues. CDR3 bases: TGTGCCAGCAGTCGACAGCGCTCTGGGGCCAACGTCCTGACTTTC. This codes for CASSRQRSGANVLTF.

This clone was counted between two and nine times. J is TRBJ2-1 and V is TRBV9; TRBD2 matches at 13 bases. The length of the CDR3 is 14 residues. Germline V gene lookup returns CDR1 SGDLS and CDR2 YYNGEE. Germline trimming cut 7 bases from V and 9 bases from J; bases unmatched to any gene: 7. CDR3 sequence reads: CASGTSGTWGEQFF. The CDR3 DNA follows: TGTGCCAGCGGGACTAGCGGGACTTGGGGTGAGCAGTTCTTC.

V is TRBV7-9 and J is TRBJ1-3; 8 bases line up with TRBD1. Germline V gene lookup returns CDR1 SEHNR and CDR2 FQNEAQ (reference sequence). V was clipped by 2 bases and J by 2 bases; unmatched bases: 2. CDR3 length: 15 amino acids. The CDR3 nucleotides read TGTGCCAGCAGCTTAAGGGGACAGGCTGGAAACACCATATATTTT. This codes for CASSLRGQAGNTIYF.